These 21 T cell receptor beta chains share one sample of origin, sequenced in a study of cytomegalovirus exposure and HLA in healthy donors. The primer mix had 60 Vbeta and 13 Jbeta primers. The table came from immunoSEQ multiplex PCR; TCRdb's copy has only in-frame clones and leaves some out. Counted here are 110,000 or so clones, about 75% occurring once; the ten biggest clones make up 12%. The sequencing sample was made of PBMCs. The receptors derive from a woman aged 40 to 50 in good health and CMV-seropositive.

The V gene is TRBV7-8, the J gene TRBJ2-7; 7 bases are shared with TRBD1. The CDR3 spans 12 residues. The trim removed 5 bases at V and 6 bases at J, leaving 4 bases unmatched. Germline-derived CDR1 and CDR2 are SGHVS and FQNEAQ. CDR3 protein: CASSQGGPEQYF. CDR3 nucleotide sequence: TGTGCCAGCAGCCAAGGGGGCCCCGAGCAGTACTTC.

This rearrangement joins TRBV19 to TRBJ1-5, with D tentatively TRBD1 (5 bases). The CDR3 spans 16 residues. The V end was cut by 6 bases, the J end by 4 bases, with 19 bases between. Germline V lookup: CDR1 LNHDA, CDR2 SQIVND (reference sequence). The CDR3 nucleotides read TGTGCCAGTAGCCTTGTTGGGACCGGACTAAATCAGCCCCAGCATTTT. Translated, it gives CASSLVGTGLNQPQHF.

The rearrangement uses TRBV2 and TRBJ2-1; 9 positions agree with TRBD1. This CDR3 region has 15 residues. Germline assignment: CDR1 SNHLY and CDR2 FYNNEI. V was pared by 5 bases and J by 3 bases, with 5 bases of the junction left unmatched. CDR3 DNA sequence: TGTGCCAGCAGTCAACAGGGGGCAGGCTACAATGAGCAGTTCTTC. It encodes CASSQQGAGYNEQFF.

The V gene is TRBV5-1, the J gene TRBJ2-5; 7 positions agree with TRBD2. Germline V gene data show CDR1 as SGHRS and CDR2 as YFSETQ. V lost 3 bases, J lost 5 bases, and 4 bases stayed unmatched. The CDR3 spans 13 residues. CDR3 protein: CASSSGGWETQYF. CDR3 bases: TGCGCCAGCAGCTCCGGGGGGTGGGAGACCCAGTACTTC.

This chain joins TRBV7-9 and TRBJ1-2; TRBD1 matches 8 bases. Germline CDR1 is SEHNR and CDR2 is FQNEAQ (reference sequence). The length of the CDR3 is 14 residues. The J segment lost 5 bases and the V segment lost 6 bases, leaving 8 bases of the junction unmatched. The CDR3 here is CASRAGGEEYGYTF. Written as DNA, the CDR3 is TGTGCCAGCAGGGCAGGGGGCGAGGAATATGGCTACACCTTC.

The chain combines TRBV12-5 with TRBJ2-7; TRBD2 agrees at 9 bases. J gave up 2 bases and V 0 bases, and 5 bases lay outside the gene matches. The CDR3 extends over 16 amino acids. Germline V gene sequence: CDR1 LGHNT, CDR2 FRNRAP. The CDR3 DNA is TGTGCTAGTGGTTTGGTCGTTAGCGGGAGTCCCTACGAGCAGTACTTC. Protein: CASGLVVSGSPYEQYF.

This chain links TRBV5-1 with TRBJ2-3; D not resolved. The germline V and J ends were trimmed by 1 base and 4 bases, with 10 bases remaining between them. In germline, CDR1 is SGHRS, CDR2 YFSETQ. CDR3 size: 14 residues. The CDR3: CASSLSYPADTQYF. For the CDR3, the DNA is TGCGCCAGCAGCTTGTCGTATCCGGCAGATACGCAGTATTTT.

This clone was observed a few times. As DNA, the CDR3 is TGTGCCAGTATGGGGACAGGCCATCAGCCCCAGCATTTT. It encodes CASMGTGHQPQHF. This chain connects TRBV19 to TRBJ1-5; 8 bases agree with TRBD1. This CDR3 is 13 amino acids long. Germline V gene lookup returns CDR1 LNHDA and CDR2 SQIVND (reference sequence). With 7 bases clipped from V and 5 bases from J, the junction kept 4 bases outside the gene matches.

The CDR3 DNA follows: TGTGCCAGCAGTGATAGAGGGACAGGGTCGGGAAAACTGTTTTTT. It translates to CASSDRGTGSGKLFF. V usage is TRBV25-1 and J usage is TRBJ1-4, with 9 positions matching TRBD1. The CDR3 totals 15 residues. After removal of 3 bases from V and 10 bases from J, the junction contained 9 bases not matched to a gene. Looked up from germline, CDR1 is MGHDK and CDR2 is SYGVNS.

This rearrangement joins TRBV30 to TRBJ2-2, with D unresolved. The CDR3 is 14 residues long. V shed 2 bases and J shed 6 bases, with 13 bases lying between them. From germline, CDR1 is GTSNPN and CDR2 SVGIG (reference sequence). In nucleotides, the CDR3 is TGTGCCTGGAGTCCCCGGGTAGTTTCCGGGGAGCTGTTTTTT. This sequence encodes CAWSPRVVSGELFF.

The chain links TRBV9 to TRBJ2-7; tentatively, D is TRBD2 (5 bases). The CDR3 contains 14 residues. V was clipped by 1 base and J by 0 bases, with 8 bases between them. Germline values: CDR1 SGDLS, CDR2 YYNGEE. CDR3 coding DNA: TGTGCCAGCAGCGTAAGCGGAACCTCCTACGAGCAGTACTTC. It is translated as CASSVSGTSYEQYF.

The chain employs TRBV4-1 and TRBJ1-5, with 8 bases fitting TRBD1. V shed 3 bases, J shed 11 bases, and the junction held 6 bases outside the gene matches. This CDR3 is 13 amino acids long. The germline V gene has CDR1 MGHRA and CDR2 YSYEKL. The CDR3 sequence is CASSQTGVGSQHF. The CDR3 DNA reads TGCGCCAGCAGCCAGACAGGGGTCGGCTCCCAGCATTTT.

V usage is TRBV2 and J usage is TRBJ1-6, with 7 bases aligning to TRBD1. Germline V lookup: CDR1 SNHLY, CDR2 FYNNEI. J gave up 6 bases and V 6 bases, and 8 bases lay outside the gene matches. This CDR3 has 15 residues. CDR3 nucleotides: TGTGCCAGCAGCGACCGACAGGGTGGTAATTCACCCCTCCACTTT. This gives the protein CASSDRQGGNSPLHF.

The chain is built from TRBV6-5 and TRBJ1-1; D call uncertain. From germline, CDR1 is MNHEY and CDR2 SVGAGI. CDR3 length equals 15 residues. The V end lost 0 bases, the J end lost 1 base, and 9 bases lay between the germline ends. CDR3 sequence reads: CASSYSTLQNTEAFF. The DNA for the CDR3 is TGTGCCAGCAGTTACTCGACACTTCAGAACACTGAAGCTTTCTTT.

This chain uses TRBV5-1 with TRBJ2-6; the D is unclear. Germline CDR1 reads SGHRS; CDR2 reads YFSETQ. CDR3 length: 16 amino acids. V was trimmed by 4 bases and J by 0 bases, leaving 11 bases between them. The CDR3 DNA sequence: TGCGCCAGCAGCCCTTTACAGCTCTCTGGGGCCAACGTCCTGACTTTC. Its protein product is CASSPLQLSGANVLTF.

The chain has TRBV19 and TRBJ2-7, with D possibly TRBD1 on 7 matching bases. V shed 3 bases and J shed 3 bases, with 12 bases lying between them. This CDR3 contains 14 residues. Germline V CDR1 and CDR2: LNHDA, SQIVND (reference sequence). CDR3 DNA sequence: TGTGCCAGTAGTATGCGGGACAGAATCTACGAGCAGTACTTC. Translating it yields CASSMRDRIYEQYF.

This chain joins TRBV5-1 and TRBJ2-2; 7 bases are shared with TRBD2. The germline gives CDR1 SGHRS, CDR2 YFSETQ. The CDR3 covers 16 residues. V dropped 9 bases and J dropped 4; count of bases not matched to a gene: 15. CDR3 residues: CATSWGSGVRTGELFF. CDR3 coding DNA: TGCGCCACCTCGTGGGGCAGCGGGGTCCGCACCGGGGAGCTGTTTTTT.

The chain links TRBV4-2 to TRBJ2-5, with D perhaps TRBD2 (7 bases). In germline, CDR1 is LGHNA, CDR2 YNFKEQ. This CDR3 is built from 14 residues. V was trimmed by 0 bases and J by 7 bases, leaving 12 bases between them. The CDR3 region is CASSQDWGGATQYF. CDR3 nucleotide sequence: TGTGCCAGCAGCCAAGACTGGGGGGGCGCGACCCAGTACTTC.

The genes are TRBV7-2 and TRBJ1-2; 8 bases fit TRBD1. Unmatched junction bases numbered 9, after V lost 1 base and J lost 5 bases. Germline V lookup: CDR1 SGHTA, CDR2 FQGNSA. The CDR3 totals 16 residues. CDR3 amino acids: CASSLGWPGGAYGYTF. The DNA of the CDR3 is TGTGCCAGCAGCTTAGGATGGCCAGGGGGCGCGTATGGCTACACCTTC.

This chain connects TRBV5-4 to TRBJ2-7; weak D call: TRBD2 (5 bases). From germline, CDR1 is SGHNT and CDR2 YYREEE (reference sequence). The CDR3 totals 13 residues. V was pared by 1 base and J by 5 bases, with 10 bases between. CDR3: CASSLSLAHEQYF. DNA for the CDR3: TGTGCCAGCAGCTTGTCGCTAGCCCACGAGCAGTACTTC.

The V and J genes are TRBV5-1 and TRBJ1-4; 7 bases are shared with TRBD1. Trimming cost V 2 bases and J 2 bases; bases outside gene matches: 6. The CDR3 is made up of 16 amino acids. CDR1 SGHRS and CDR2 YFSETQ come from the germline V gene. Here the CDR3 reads CASSFGQATTNEKLFF. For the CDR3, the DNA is TGCGCCAGCAGCTTCGGACAGGCTACTACTAATGAAAAACTGTTTTTT.